This T cell receptor (beta chain) is drawn from a study of T cell repertoires in cytomegalovirus infection. Background on the study: The public TCR beta signatures pointed to both CMV infection and matching HLA type. Overall study findings and caveats: Clonotypes of TCR beta that were HLA-C-restricted and CMV-specific dominated the ex vivo response. Totalled public TCR beta family frequency picked out people who carried CMV plus the relevant HLA.

This clonotype was detected a few times. What it binds is not known. TCRdb ran MiXCR on the reads and lists one entry per CDR3 protein. The sample records about 83,000 distinct CDR3 sequences, approximately 45% being singletons. Germline values: CDR1 SGHTA, CDR2 FQGNSA. This CDR3 contains 14 residues. V shed 1 base and J shed 1 base, with 7 bases lying between them. The clonotype comes from a human donor in good health (CMV status not recorded). Some clones in this sample may be carry-over from other donors' samples. Sequencing used CD8+ T cells from cultured PBMCs, obtained from culture after CMV antigen stimulation. This chain joins TRBV7-2 and TRBJ1-1; D possibly corresponds to TRBD1 (5 bases). DNA for the CDR3: TGTGCCAGCAGCTTAGACGGGGGGAACACTGAAGCTTTCTTT. It codes for CASSLDGGNTEAFF.